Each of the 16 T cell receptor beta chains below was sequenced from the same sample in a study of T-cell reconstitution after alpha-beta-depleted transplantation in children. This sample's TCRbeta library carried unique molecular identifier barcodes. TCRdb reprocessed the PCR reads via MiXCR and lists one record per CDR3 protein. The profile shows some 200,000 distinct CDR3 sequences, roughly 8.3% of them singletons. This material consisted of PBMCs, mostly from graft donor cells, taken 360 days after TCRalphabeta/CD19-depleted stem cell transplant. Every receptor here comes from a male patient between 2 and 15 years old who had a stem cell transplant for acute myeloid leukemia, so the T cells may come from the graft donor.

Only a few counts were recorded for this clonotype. The CDR3 loop reads CSARRTVSGEKLFF. The CDR3 region has the DNA TGCAGTGCCCGACGGACAGTATCGGGGGAAAAACTGTTTTTT. The chain links TRBV20-1 to TRBJ1-4; D is perhaps TRBD1 (6 bases). The CDR3 spans 14 residues. The V and J ends lost 6 bases and 8 bases respectively, with 19 bases between them. Germline V gene data show CDR1 as DFQATT and CDR2 as SNEGSKA (reference sequence).

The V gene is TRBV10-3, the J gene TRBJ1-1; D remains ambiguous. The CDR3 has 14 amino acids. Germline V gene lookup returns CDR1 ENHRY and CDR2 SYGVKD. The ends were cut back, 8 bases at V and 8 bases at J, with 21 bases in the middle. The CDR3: CAIVLSFTLIEAFF. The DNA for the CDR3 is TGTGCCATCGTCTTGTCATTTACGTTAATAGAAGCTTTCTTT.

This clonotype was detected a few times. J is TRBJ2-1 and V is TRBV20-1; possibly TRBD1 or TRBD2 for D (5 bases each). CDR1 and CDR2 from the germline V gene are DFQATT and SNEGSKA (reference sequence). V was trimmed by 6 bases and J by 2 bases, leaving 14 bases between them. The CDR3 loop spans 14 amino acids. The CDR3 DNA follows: TGCAGTGCCGGCAGAGGGACGACCTACAATGAGCAGTTCTTC. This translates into CSAGRGTTYNEQFF.

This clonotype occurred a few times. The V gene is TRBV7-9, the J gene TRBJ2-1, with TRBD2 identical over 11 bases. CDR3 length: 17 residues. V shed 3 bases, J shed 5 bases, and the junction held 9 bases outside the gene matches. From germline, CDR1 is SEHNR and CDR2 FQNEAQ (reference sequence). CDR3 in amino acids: CASSLLLLAGANNEQFF. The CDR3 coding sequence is TGTGCCAGCAGCTTGTTACTACTAGCGGGAGCAAACAATGAGCAGTTCTTC.

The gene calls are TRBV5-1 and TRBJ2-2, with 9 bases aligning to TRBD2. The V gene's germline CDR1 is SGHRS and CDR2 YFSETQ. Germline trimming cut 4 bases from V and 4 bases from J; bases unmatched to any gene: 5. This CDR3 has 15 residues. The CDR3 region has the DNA TGCGCCAGCAGCCAGCGGGAGGTCGGCACCGGGGAGCTGTTTTTT. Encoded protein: CASSQREVGTGELFF.

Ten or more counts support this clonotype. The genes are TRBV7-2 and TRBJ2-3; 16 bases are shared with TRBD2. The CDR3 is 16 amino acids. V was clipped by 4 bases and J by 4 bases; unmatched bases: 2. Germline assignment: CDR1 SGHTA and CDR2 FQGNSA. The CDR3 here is CASSWGLAGGADTQYF. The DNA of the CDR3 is TGTGCCAGCAGCTGGGGACTAGCGGGGGGGGCAGATACGCAGTATTTT.

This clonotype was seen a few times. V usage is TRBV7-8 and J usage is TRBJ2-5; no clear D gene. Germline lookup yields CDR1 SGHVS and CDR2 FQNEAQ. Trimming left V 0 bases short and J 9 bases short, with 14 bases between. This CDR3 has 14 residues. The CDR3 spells CASSLAYSFDSQYF. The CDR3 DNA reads TGTGCCAGCAGCTTAGCCTATAGTTTCGATTCCCAGTACTTC.

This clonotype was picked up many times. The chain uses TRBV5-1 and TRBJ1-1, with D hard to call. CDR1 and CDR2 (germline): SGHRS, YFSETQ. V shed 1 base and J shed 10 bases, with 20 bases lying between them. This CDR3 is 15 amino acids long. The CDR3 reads CASSLRLWLFYLAFF. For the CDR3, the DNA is TGCGCCAGCAGCTTGCGTCTTTGGCTGTTCTACCTAGCTTTCTTT.

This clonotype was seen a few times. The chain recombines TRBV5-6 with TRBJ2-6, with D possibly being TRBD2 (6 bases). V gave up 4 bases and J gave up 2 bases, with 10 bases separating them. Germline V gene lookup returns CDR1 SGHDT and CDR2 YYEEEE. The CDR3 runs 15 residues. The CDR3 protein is CASSPGVTGANVLTF. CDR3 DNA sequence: TGTGCCAGCAGCCCGGGGGTAACTGGGGCCAACGTCCTGACTTTC.

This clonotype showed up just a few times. CDR3 sequence (DNA): TGCGCCAGCAGCTTGGTCCAGGGGCGCGAAGAGACCCAGTACTTC. Its translation is CASSLVQGREETQYF. V usage is TRBV5-1 and J usage is TRBJ2-5; perhaps TRBD1 as D (6 bases). This CDR3 region has 15 residues. CDR1 and CDR2 (germline): SGHRS, YFSETQ. V was trimmed by 0 bases and J by 3 bases, leaving 12 bases between them.

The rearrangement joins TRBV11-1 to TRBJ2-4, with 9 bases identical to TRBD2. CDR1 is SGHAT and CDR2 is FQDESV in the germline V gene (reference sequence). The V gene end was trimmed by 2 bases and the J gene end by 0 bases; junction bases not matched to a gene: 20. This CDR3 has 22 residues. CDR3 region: CASSLPQDRRGGESRAKNIQYF. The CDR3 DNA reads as TGTGCCAGCAGCTTACCGCAGGACCGGCGGGGGGGCGAATCCCGAGCCAAAAACATTCAGTACTTC.

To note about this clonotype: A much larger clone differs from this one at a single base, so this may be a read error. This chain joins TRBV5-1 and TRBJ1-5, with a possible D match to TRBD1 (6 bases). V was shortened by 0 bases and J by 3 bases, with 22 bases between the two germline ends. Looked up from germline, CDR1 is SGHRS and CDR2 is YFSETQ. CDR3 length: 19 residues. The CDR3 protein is CASSLVSSRYRDPNQPQHF. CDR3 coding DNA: TGCGCCAGCAGCTTGGTCTCCTCCCGGTACAGGGATCCCAATCAGCCCCAGCATTTT.

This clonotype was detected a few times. The CDR3 reads CASSQPRDTRDEQYF. CDR3 coding DNA: TGTGCCAGCAGCCAGCCCCGGGACACGAGAGACGAGCAGTACTTC. The V and J genes are TRBV7-9 and TRBJ2-7; possibly TRBD1 for D (6 bases). V lost 5 bases and J lost 5, with 19 bases in between. The germline CDR1 and CDR2 sequences are SEHNR and FQNEAQ (reference sequence). The CDR3 runs 15 residues.

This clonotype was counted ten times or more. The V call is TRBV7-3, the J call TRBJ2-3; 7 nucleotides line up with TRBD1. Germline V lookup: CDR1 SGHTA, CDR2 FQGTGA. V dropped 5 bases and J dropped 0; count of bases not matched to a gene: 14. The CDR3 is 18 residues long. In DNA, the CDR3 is TGTGCCAGCAGCAAAAGGGACAGCGGACCCCGAAGCACAGATACGCAGTATTTT. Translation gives CASSKRDSGPRSTDTQYF.

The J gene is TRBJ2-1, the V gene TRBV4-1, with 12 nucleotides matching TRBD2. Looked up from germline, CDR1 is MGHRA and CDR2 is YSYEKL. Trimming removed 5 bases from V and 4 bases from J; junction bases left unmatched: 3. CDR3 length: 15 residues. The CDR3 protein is CASSVGLAGYNEQFF. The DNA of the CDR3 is TGCGCCAGCAGCGTCGGACTAGCGGGATACAATGAGCAGTTCTTC.

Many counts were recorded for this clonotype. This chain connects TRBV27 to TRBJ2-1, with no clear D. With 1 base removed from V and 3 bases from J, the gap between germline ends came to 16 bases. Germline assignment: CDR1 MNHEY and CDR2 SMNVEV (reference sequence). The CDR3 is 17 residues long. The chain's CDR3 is CASSLFFWSNGYNEQFF. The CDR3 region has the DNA TGTGCCAGCAGTTTATTCTTTTGGTCAAATGGCTACAATGAGCAGTTCTTC.